This T cell receptor beta chain was identified during a study of shared clonotypes between healthy human individuals. Unsorted samples relied on about 90 million PBMCs, which served as the source of genomic DNA. Germline V gene sequence: CDR1 SGHDT, CDR2 YYEEEE. Trimming stripped 1 base from V and 2 bases from J, with 10 bases between. There are 15 residues in the CDR3. For each subset, genomic DNA was distributed in equal portions over several immunoSEQ plates. The repertoire was sequenced with immunoSEQ multiplex PCR; TCRdb's copy has only in-frame clones and lacks some. In the table there are a few hundred thousand clones, roughly four fifths of which are singletons.

Sequenced input: PBMCs. This TCR was sampled from a woman aged 40 to 50 in good health. Some clones in this sample may be carry-over from other donors' samples. J is TRBJ2-1 and V is TRBV5-6; D is tentatively TRBD1 or TRBD2 (5 bases each). The DNA of the CDR3 is TGTGCCAGCAGCTTGCGGGACGGCGCCTACAATGAGCAGTTCTTC. Translation: CASSLRDGAYNEQFF.